The 8 T cell receptor beta chains below were found in one sample sequenced in a study of CD8+ T cells in alopecia areata. Treatment defined: oral pan-JAK inhibitor, 5-10 mg twice daily. Extracted RNA was reverse transcribed into cDNA, the sequencing template. Data came from immunoSEQ multiplex PCR; TCRdb stores just in-frame clones and leaves some out. Here the sample spans over 200,000 clones, about 64% being singletons. Sequences were derived from CD4+ T cells sorted from blood, sampled at week 4, from a patient treated with tofacitinib. The receptors derive from a human donor with alopecia areata.

The CDR3 spells CASSFSGSGANVLTF. In nucleotides, the CDR3 is TGTGCCAGCAGCTTTAGCGGATCTGGGGCCAACGTCCTGACTTTC. J is TRBJ2-6 and V is TRBV7-9; tentatively, D is TRBD2 (6 bases). The CDR3 spans 15 residues. CDR1 is SEHNR, CDR2 FQNEAQ, per germline (reference sequence). V shed 3 bases and J shed 1 base, with 7 bases lying between them.

CDR3 nucleotides: TGCGCCAGCAGCCAAACTCGGGACAGGTTTTTCGAGCAGTACTTC. It translates to CASSQTRDRFFEQYF. The genes are TRBV4-1 and TRBJ2-7, with 8 bases that match TRBD1. Germline assignment: CDR1 MGHRA and CDR2 YSYEKL. The CDR3 is 15 residues long. Trimming at V came to 2 bases and at J to 6 bases, leaving 9 bases not matched to a gene.

The V and J genes are TRBV30 and TRBJ1-2; D is uncertain. Germline V CDR1 and CDR2: GTSNPN, SVGIG (reference sequence). Trimming shortened V by 3 bases and J by 1 base, and 6 bases separated the two germline ends. This CDR3 is 12 amino acids long. The CDR3 bases are TGTGCCTGGAGGAAGGGTAACTATGGCTACACCTTC. It codes for CAWRKGNYGYTF.

This chain uses TRBV5-1 with TRBJ2-3; the D gene is possibly TRBD2 (6 bases). There are 13 residues in the CDR3. CDR1 and CDR2 from the germline V gene are SGHRS and YFSETQ. V gave up 5 bases and J gave up 2 bases, with 9 bases separating them. Here the CDR3 reads CASRSSATDTQYF. The CDR3 nucleotides are TGCGCCAGCAGGTCTAGCGCCACAGATACGCAGTATTTT.

The chain uses TRBV30 and TRBJ2-7; D not resolved. Germline V gene lookup returns CDR1 GTSNPN and CDR2 SVGIG (reference sequence). The CDR3 extends over 10 amino acids. V dropped 5 bases and J dropped 3 bases, with 5 bases sitting between them. The CDR3 here is CAWGDYEQYF. CDR3 bases: TGTGCCTGGGGCGACTACGAGCAGTACTTC.

The V call is TRBV4-2, the J call TRBJ2-3, with D perhaps TRBD2 (5 bases). V was cut by 0 bases and J by 3 bases, with 7 bases left in between. The CDR3 has 14 residues. From germline, CDR1 is LGHNA and CDR2 YNFKEQ. The CDR3 DNA is TGTGCCAGCAGCCAAGATACGGGGACAGATACGCAGTATTTT. It yields the protein CASSQDTGTDTQYF.

The chain is built from TRBV29-1 and TRBJ2-6, with D perhaps TRBD2 (6 bases). Per germline, CDR1 SQVTM and CDR2 ANQGSEA. CDR3 size: 17 residues. The germline V and J ends were trimmed by 4 bases and 0 bases, with 16 bases remaining between them. In DNA, the CDR3 is TGCAGCGTTGCCGCGGGGTCACCCCTCTCTGGGGCCAACGTCCTGACTTTC. This codes for CSVAAGSPLSGANVLTF.

This chain joins TRBV7-6 and TRBJ2-3, with no clear D. Trimming stripped 1 base from V and 0 bases from J, with 8 bases between. CDR3 length equals 15 residues. The germline CDR1 and CDR2 sequences are SGHVS and FNYEAQ. The chain's CDR3 is CASSLGLGSTDTQYF. The CDR3 nucleotides read TGTGCCAGCAGCTTAGGTCTAGGCAGCACAGATACGCAGTATTTT.